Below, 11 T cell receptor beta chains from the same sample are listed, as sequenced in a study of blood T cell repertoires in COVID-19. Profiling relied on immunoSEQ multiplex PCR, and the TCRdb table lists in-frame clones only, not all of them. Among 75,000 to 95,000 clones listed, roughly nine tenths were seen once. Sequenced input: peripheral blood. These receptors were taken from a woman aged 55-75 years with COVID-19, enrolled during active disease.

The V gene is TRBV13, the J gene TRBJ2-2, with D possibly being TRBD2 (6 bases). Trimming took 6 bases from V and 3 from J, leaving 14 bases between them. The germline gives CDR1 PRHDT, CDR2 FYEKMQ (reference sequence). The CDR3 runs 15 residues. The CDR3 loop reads CASSMIGGYTGELFF. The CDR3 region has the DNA TGTGCCAGCAGTATGATTGGAGGGTACACCGGGGAGCTGTTTTTT.

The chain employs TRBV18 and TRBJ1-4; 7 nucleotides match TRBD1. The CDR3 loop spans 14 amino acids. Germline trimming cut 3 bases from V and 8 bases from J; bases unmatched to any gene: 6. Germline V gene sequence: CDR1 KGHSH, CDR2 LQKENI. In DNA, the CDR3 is TGTGCCAGCTCACCGGAGGGGGCTGGGGAAAAACTGTTTTTT. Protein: CASSPEGAGEKLFF.

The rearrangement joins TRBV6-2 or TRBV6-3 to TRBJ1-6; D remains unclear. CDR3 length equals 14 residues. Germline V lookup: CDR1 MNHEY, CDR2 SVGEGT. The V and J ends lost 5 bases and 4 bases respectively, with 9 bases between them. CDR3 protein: CASSRGLYNSPLHF. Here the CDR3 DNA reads TGTGCCAGCAGTCGGGGTCTTTATAATTCACCCCTCCACTTT.

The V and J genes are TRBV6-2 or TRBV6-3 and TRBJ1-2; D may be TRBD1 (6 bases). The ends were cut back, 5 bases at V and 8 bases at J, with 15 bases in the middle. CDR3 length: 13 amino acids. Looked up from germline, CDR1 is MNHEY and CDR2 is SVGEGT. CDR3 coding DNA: TGTGCCAGCAGTAGGAGTACAGGGCCGGGCTACACCTTC. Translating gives CASSRSTGPGYTF.

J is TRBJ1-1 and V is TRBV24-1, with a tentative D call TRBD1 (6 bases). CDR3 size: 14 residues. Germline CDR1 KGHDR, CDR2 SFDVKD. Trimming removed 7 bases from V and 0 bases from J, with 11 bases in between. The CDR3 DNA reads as TGTGCCACCAGGAAACAGGGTTTGAACACTGAAGCTTTCTTT. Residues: CATRKQGLNTEAFF.

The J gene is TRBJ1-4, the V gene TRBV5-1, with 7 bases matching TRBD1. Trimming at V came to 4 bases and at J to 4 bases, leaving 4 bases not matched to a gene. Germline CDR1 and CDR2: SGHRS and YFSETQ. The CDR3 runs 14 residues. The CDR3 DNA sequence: TGCGCCAGCAGCGGCGGGACAGATAATGAAAAACTGTTTTTT. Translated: CASSGGTDNEKLFF. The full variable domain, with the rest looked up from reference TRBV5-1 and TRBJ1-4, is KAGVTQTPRYLIKTRGQQVTLSCSPISGHRSVSWYQQTPGQGLQFLFEYFSETQRNKGNFPGRFSGRQFSNSRSEMNVSTLELGDSALYLCASSGGTDNEKLFFGSGTQLSVL.

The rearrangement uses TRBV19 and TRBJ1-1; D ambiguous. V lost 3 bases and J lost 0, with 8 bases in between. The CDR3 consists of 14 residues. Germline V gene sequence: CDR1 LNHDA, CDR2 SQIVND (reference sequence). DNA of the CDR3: TGTGCCAGTAGTATTTTAAATATGAACACTGAAGCTTTCTTT. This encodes CASSILNMNTEAFF.

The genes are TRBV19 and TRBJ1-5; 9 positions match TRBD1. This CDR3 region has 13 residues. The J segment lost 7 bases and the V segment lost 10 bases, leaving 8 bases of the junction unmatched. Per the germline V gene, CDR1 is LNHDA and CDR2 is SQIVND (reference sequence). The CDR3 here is CAIAQGANQPQHF. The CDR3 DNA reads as TGTGCCATCGCACAGGGGGCGAACCAGCCCCAGCATTTT.

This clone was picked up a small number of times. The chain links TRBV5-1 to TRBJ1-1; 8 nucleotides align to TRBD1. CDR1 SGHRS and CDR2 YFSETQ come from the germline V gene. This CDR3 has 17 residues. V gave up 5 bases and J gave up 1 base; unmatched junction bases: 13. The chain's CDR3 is CASSYSPGGAGNTEAFF. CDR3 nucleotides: TGCGCCAGCAGTTATAGCCCAGGGGGCGCAGGGAACACTGAAGCTTTCTTT.

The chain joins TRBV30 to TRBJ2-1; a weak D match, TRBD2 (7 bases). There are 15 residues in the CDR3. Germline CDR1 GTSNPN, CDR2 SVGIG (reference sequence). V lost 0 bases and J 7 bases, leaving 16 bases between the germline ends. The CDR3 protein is CAWSVRGGLGNEQFF. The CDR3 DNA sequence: TGTGCCTGGAGTGTAAGGGGGGGCCTGGGGAATGAGCAGTTCTTC.

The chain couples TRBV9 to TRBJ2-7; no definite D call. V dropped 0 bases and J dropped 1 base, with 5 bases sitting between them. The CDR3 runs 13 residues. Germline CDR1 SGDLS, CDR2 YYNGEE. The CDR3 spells CASSVDSSYEQYF. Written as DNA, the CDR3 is TGTGCCAGCAGCGTAGACAGTTCCTACGAGCAGTACTTC.